The 24 T cell receptor beta chains reported below all come from one sample, sequenced in a study of cytomegalovirus exposure and HLA in healthy donors. The PCR had 60 Vbeta and 13 Jbeta primers. Assay: immunoSEQ multiplex PCR; the TCRdb copy retains only in-frame clones and omits some. The sample includes about 150,000 clones, roughly 80% of them seen just once. Sequenced material: PBMCs. All receptors derive from a woman between 40 and 50 years old in good health and CMV-seropositive.

This clone has only one observation. The J gene is TRBJ1-6, the V gene TRBV5-4; 7 bases line up with TRBD1. CDR1 is SGHNT and CDR2 is YYREEE in the germline V gene (reference sequence). J was trimmed by 10 bases and V by 2 bases; bases with no gene match: 9. The CDR3 sequence is 15 residues long. The CDR3 DNA sequence: TGTGCCAGCAGCTTCGACAGGGACGTATCGTCACCCCTCCACTTT. Residues: CASSFDRDVSSPLHF.

The CDR3 loop reads CASSFGLQYSYNEQFF. For the CDR3, the DNA is TGTGCCAGCAGCTTCGGACTCCAATACTCCTACAATGAGCAGTTCTTC. The chain employs TRBV11-2 and TRBJ2-1; the D gene is possibly TRBD2 (5 bases). The germline CDR1 and CDR2 sequences are SGHAT and FQNNGV. V shed 3 bases and J shed 0 bases, with 12 bases lying between them. The CDR3 has 16 amino acids.

The rearrangement joins TRBV5-4 to TRBJ2-5, with D tentatively TRBD2 (6 bases). The CDR3 totals 17 residues. Between the trimmed V and J ends, which lost 1 base and 1 base, there was a span of 17 bases. Germline CDR1 SGHNT, CDR2 YYREEE (reference sequence). CDR3 protein: CASSLKVAGNFQETQYF. The CDR3 nucleotides are TGTGCCAGCAGCTTGAAGGTGGCGGGAAACTTCCAAGAGACCCAGTACTTC.

The chain couples TRBV12-5 to TRBJ2-4, with D possibly being TRBD1 (6 bases). In germline, CDR1 is LGHNT, CDR2 FRNRAP. This CDR3 region has 14 residues. V was pared by 2 bases and J by 11 bases, with 16 bases between. The CDR3: CASGLSGGQGVQYF. The CDR3 nucleotides are TGTGCTAGTGGTTTGTCTGGGGGCCAAGGGGTTCAGTACTTC.

The chain uses TRBV7-9 and TRBJ1-1, with TRBD1 matching 7 bases. The V gene end was trimmed by 5 bases and the J gene end by 1 base; junction bases not matched to a gene: 4. This CDR3 has 14 amino acids. CDR1 SEHNR and CDR2 FQNEAQ come from the germline V gene (reference sequence). CDR3 sequence: CASSRQGPNTEAFF. The CDR3 DNA reads as TGTGCCAGCAGCCGACAGGGACCGAACACTGAAGCTTTCTTT.

V usage is TRBV29-1 and J usage is TRBJ2-1; D is perhaps TRBD2 (7 bases). CDR3 length: 13 amino acids. Looked up from germline, CDR1 is SQVTM and CDR2 is ANQGSEA. The V gene lost 7 bases and the J gene lost 2 bases, with 12 bases spanning the gap. The CDR3 bases are TGCAGCGCGACGGGGGGCGCCTACAATGAGCAGTTCTTC. This translates into CSATGGAYNEQFF.

This chain uses TRBV9 with TRBJ2-1; 7 bases are shared with TRBD2. The V gene's germline CDR1 is SGDLS and CDR2 YYNGEE. With 0 bases clipped from V and 8 bases from J, the junction kept 11 bases outside the gene matches. CDR3 length: 16 residues. The CDR3 loop is CASSVANSGGMHEQFF. In nucleotides, the CDR3 is TGTGCCAGCAGCGTAGCTAATTCCGGGGGGATGCATGAGCAGTTCTTC.

The gene calls are TRBV2 and TRBJ2-3; 9 bases match TRBD2. With 10 bases clipped from V and 0 bases from J, the junction kept 14 bases outside the gene matches. The CDR3 totals 17 residues. The germline CDR1 and CDR2 sequences are SNHLY and FYNNEI. This CDR3 reads CATNHLAGPTSTDTQYF. The CDR3 coding sequence is TGTGCCACCAACCATCTAGCGGGGCCTACTAGCACAGATACGCAGTATTTT.

As for this clone: The sample has other DNA sequences that encode this CDR3 too. The chain links TRBV6-5 to TRBJ1-3; D not certain. The germline V gene has CDR1 MNHEY and CDR2 SVGAGI. There are 13 residues in the CDR3. V was trimmed by 4 bases and J by 0 bases, leaving 4 bases between them. CDR3 in amino acids: CASSSGSGNTIYF. CDR3 bases: TGTGCCAGCAGTTCAGGCTCTGGAAACACCATATATTTT.

V gene TRBV6-1 combines with J gene TRBJ2-1; possible D gene TRBD2, 5 bases. Trimming removed 2 bases at V and 6 bases at J, with 14 bases between. The CDR3 contains 15 residues. Germline V CDR1 and CDR2: MNHNS, SASEGT. The CDR3 reads CASSESEGAANEQFF. The CDR3 DNA sequence: TGTGCCAGCAGTGAATCTGAGGGAGCGGCCAATGAGCAGTTCTTC.

The V gene is TRBV5-5, the J gene TRBJ2-6; D perhaps matches TRBD1 (6 bases). The V gene's germline CDR1 is SGHKS and CDR2 YYEKEE (reference sequence). V was shortened by 4 bases and J by 2 bases, with 13 bases between the two germline ends. The CDR3 is 16 residues long. CDR3 DNA: TGTGCCAGCAGCCCATGGACAGCTACTGGGGCCAACGTCCTGACTTTC. Translated, it gives CASSPWTATGANVLTF.

This clone was observed a handful of times. The V call is TRBV2, the J call TRBJ2-7; weak D call: TRBD2 (7 bases). Germline lookup yields CDR1 SNHLY and CDR2 FYNNEI. The CDR3 has 13 residues. Trimming cost V 6 bases and J 3 bases, with 12 bases left between them. The CDR3 DNA is TGTGCCAGCAGGGAGGGGGGGCACTACGAGCAGTACTTC. Protein product: CASREGGHYEQYF.

This sequence joins TRBV5-1 and TRBJ2-5; D possibly corresponds to TRBD1 (6 bases). Germline CDR1 is SGHRS and CDR2 is YFSETQ. V was trimmed by 4 bases and J by 6 bases, leaving 19 bases between them. This CDR3 has 15 amino acids. The DNA of the CDR3 is TGCGCCAGCAGCCTCTGGGGGCTCCAAGCAAAGACCCAGTACTTC. Its translation: CASSLWGLQAKTQYF.

The genes are TRBV7-9 and TRBJ1-6; the D gene is possibly TRBD1 (5 bases). This CDR3 spans 15 amino acids. In germline, CDR1 is SEHNR, CDR2 FQNEAQ (reference sequence). Trimming took off 1 base at V and 6 bases at J, with 10 bases between the two ends. CDR3 DNA sequence: TGTGCCAGCAGCTTAGAGGGGCAGGGTAATTCACCCCTCCACTTT. Its protein is CASSLEGQGNSPLHF.

The chain carries TRBV9 and TRBJ2-2, with 8 bases identical to TRBD1. The CDR3 is made up of 15 amino acids. CDR1 SGDLS and CDR2 YYNGEE come from the germline V gene. The junction had 5 bases not matched to a gene; V was cut back by 4 bases and J by 3 bases. This CDR3 reads CASSPRDRYTGELFF. The CDR3 nucleotides read TGTGCCAGCAGCCCCCGGGACAGGTACACCGGGGAGCTGTTTTTT.

This chain links TRBV9 with TRBJ2-2, with 10 bases lining up with TRBD2. V gave up 3 bases and J gave up 0 bases; unmatched junction bases: 5. Germline V gene sequence: CDR1 SGDLS, CDR2 YYNGEE. The CDR3 is made up of 17 amino acids. The CDR3 loop reads CASSGHSGGTNTGELFF. The CDR3 DNA reads TGTGCCAGCAGCGGCCATAGCGGGGGGACGAACACCGGGGAGCTGTTTTTT.

Only a few counts were recorded for this clone. This sequence joins TRBV2 and TRBJ2-5; 10 bases match TRBD1. Germline CDR1 reads SNHLY; CDR2 reads FYNNEI. Germline trimming cut 6 bases from V and 5 bases from J; bases unmatched to any gene: 3. The CDR3 covers 13 residues. CDR3 region: CASRRTGGETQYF. The DNA for the CDR3 is TGTGCCAGCAGACGGACAGGGGGTGAGACCCAGTACTTC.

The rearrangement uses TRBV27 and TRBJ1-2; tentatively, D is TRBD1 (5 bases). Trimming shortened V by 6 bases and J by 7 bases, and 18 bases separated the two germline ends. The CDR3 has 14 amino acids. The germline gives CDR1 MNHEY, CDR2 SMNVEV (reference sequence). The CDR3 nucleotides read TGTGCCAGCAGGGGATGGGGCGGGGGAGGTGGCTACACCTTC. Protein product: CASRGWGGGGGYTF.

The chain uses TRBV12-5 and TRBJ1-2; 12 positions match TRBD1. Germline V gives CDR1 LGHNT, CDR2 FRNRAP. The CDR3 is 14 amino acids. V shed 2 bases and J 8 bases; nucleotides not matched to a gene: 3. This chain's CDR3 is CASGLWGQGAGYTF. In DNA, the CDR3 is TGTGCTAGTGGTTTGTGGGGACAGGGGGCCGGCTACACCTTC.

V gene TRBV30 combines with J gene TRBJ1-6, with D hard to call. V was cut by 3 bases and J by 6 bases, with 18 bases left in between. Looked up from germline, CDR1 is GTSNPN and CDR2 is SVGIG (reference sequence). The CDR3 loop spans 16 amino acids. The CDR3 loop reads CAWRPGLIGINSPLHF. The DNA for the CDR3 is TGTGCCTGGAGGCCAGGTCTGATAGGAATTAATTCACCCCTCCACTTT. The entire variable domain, with the rest obtained from reference TRBV30 and TRBJ1-6, is as follows: SQTIHQWPATLVQPVGSPLSLECTVEGTSNPNLYWYRQAAGRGLQLLFYSVGIGQISSEVPQNLSASRPQDRQFILSSKKLLLSDSGFYLCAWRPGLIGINSPLHFGNGTRLTVT.

This sequence joins TRBV14 and TRBJ1-3, with 8 bases aligning to TRBD1. The CDR3 is 16 residues long. From germline, CDR1 is SGHDN and CDR2 FVKESK. V trimming: 4 bases; J trimming: 0 bases; junction bases outside the gene matches: 5. CDR3 nucleotide sequence: TGTGCCAGCAGCCTGGGACAGGCGATCTCTGGAAACACCATATATTTT. It specifies CASSLGQAISGNTIYF.

The rearrangement links TRBV6-6 to TRBJ1-5; TRBD1 aligns across 7 bases. Trimming at V came to 5 bases and at J to 6 bases, leaving 10 bases not matched to a gene. The germline V gene has CDR1 MNHNY and CDR2 SVGAGI (reference sequence). The CDR3 is 15 residues long. CDR3 nucleotides: TGTGCCAGCAGTCACAGGGGACGTACAGTTCAGCCCCAGCATTTT. Translated, it gives CASSHRGRTVQPQHF.

The V and J genes are TRBV2 and TRBJ1-1, with D perhaps TRBD1 (5 bases). Trimming shortened V by 3 bases and J by 8 bases, and 22 bases separated the two germline ends. There are 16 residues in the CDR3. The V gene's germline CDR1 is SNHLY and CDR2 FYNNEI. For the CDR3, the DNA is TGTGCCAGCAGTGATCCGGTGGGAACAGGTACTGAGGAAGCTTTCTTT. It specifies CASSDPVGTGTEEAFF.

The J gene is TRBJ1-1, the V gene TRBV28; no firm D call. CDR1 is MDHEN, CDR2 SYDVKM, per germline. V dropped 1 base and J dropped 6 bases, with 6 bases sitting between them. This CDR3 is built from 12 residues. CDR3 sequence: CASSLSVAEAFF. The CDR3 region has the DNA TGTGCCAGCAGTTTATCGGTGGCTGAAGCTTTCTTT. Full variable domain (outside the CDR3, taken from reference TRBV28 and TRBJ1-1): DVKVTQSSRYLVKRTGEKVFLECVQDMDHENMFWYRQDPGLGLRLIYFSYDVKMKEKGDIPEGYSVSREKKERFSLILESASTNQTSMYLCASSLSVAEAFFGQGTRLTVV.